The clone carrying this TCR beta chain was detected many times. V lost 6 bases to trimming and J lost 2 bases; unmatched junction nucleotides: 11. Germline-derived CDR1 and CDR2 are MDHEN and SYDVKM. The CDR3 spans 17 residues. Sequencing was at deep level. Libraries were prepared by immunoSEQ multiplex PCR; TCRdb keeps only in-frame clonotypes and omits some of them. Of about 340,000 clones in the sample, around 79% were seen once. CD45RA-negative memory and CD45RA+ naive subsets were split from the CD4+ cells. The data stem from a study of shared clonotypes between healthy human individuals. Whole-study context: Plates per donor: three CD4 naive, three CD4 memory, two CD8 naive, one CD8 memory.

The V gene is TRBV28, the J gene TRBJ2-1; TRBD1 aligns across 9 bases. The sequencing input was memory CD4+ T cells sorted from blood. Subset here: CD45RA-negative fraction. The receptor comes from a man younger than 45 in good health. CDR3 region: CASSPISGQGAYNEQFF. The CDR3 coding sequence is TGTGCCAGCAGCCCAATATCGGGACAGGGTGCCTACAATGAGCAGTTCTTC.